This TCR beta chain was sequenced during a study of T cell changes during pregnancy in multiple sclerosis. Some clones are missing from TCRdb's copy, which holds only in-frame ones; the method was immunoSEQ multiplex PCR. Here the sample spans roughly 35,000 clones, less than 95% being singletons. The CDR3 extends over 19 amino acids. V gave up 5 bases and J gave up 4 bases, with 27 bases separating them. The TCR was taken from a female donor with multiple sclerosis, enrolled in a pregnancy study. The V call is TRBV23-1, the J call TRBJ2-1; D possibly corresponds to TRBD1 (5 bases). TRBV23-1 is placed among ORFs of uncertain function. The sample in question was CD8+ T cells from peripheral blood mononuclear cells, obtained in the first trimester of pregnancy. CDR3 region: CASSTLFDGAPTSYNEQFF. The DNA of the CDR3 is TGCGCCAGCAGTACGTTATTCGATGGGGCACCGACTTCTTACAATGAGCAGTTCTTC.